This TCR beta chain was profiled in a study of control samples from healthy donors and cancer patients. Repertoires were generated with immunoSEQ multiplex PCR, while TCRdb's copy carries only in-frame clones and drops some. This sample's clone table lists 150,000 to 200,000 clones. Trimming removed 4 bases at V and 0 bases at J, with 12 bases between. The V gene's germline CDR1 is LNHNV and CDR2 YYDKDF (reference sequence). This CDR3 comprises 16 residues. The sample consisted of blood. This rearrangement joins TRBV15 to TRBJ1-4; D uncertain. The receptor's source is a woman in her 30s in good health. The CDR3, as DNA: TGTGCCACCAGCACCCCAGAGAGTGCAACTAATGAAAAACTGTTTTTT. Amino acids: CATSTPESATNEKLFF.